This entry lists 26 T cell receptor beta chains sequenced from one sample in a study of tumor-infiltrating lymphocytes in primary liver carcinoma. The study co-extracted DNA and RNA from about 21-30 mg of unsorted bulk tissue. Making TCR beta cDNA involved around 510 ng total RNA and a constant-region primer. Libraries for TCR beta were built through three nested multiplex PCR rounds, which together made up a slightly modified ARM-PCR procedure. TRBV1-TRBV30 forward primers paired with a C-beta reverse primer drove the first two PCR rounds, about 10 cycles each. MiXCR, run by TCRdb on the multiplex PCR reads, gives a single entry per CDR3 protein. Of 100,000 or so distinct CDR3 sequences listed, around 80% are singletons. The sequenced material came from liver tumor tissue from sampling region 3. Subset denoted: tumor region T3, left-lateral pole. Every receptor here comes from a middle-aged man with primary liver carcinoma and hepatitis B virus infection.

Comment on this clonotype: A read error may account for a junction end that differs from germline. V usage is TRBV12-3 or TRBV12-4 and J usage is TRBJ2-6, with a tentative D call TRBD2 (6 bases). The CDR3 loop spans 21 amino acids. CDR3: CVSSRTRLVPGRASGPNVLTF. The CDR3 DNA reads TGTGTCAGCAGTCGGACCCGACTAGTCCCTGGTCGGGCCTCTGGGCCCAACGTCCTGACTTTC.

For this clonotype: Because it lacks the conserved phenylalanine or tryptophan at the end, this CDR3 is likely a read error. The chain joins TRBV6-2 or TRBV6-3 to TRBJ2-3, with D possibly being TRBD1 (5 bases). The germline V and J ends were trimmed by 10 bases and 2 bases, with 13 bases remaining between them. This CDR3 is 13 amino acids long. Per germline, CDR1 MNHEY and CDR2 SVGEGT. CDR3 nucleotide sequence: TGTGCCATAACAGGTTCGGACACAGATACGCAGTATTGT. Its protein product is CAITGSDTDTQYC.

The rearrangement links TRBV6-1 to TRBJ2-2, with 9 positions matching TRBD2. The CDR3 length is 17 residues. The germline CDR1 and CDR2 sequences are MNHNS and SASEGT. The ends lost 4 bases at V and 2 bases at J; junction bases unmatched: 8. The CDR3 DNA reads TGTGCCAGCAGTGGCAAACAAGCGGGAGGAAACACCGGGGAGCTGTTTTTT. Protein: CASSGKQAGGNTGELFF.

About this clonotype: At one boundary the junction diverges from the germline segment, which might be a read error. The chain uses TRBV6-2 or TRBV6-3 and TRBJ1-2; D gene ambiguous. CDR3 length equals 12 residues. From germline, CDR1 is MNHEY and CDR2 SVGEGT. CDR3 DNA: TGTGCTAGCAGCCTGATAGCCTATGGCTACATCTTC. Encoded protein: CASSLIAYGYIF.

The chain joins TRBV6-6 to TRBJ2-7; D not resolved. The CDR3 covers 15 residues. CDR1 and CDR2 from the germline V gene are MNHNY and SVGAGI (reference sequence). The V end was cut by 10 bases, the J end by 0 bases, with 19 bases between. Here the CDR3 reads CATIGYRDYSYEQYF. As DNA, the CDR3 is TGTGCCACCATCGGGTACAGAGATTACTCCTACGAGCAGTACTTC.

In the case of this clonotype: Its ends do not fully match the called genes, so a read error is possible. CDR3 in amino acids: CASSLVWVSGSNQPQHF. CDR3 DNA sequence: TGTGCCAGCAGCTTAGTATGGGTATCAGGGAGCAATCAGCCTCAGCATTTT. The V call is TRBV11-2, the J call TRBJ1-5, with a tentative D call TRBD1 (5 bases). The germline gives CDR1 SGHAT, CDR2 FQNNGV. The CDR3 spans 17 residues.

This clonotype is deemed large (0.1 to 1%). The chain carries TRBV29-1 and TRBJ2-1, with TRBD2 matching over 14 bases. V shed 4 bases and J 3 bases; nucleotides not matched to a gene: 2. This CDR3 region has 15 residues. Germline lookup yields CDR1 SQVTM and CDR2 ANQGSEA. The CDR3 loop is CSVGLAGGFYNEQFF. CDR3 nucleotide sequence: TGCAGCGTTGGACTAGCGGGAGGGTTCTACAATGAGCAGTTCTTC.

Comments on this clonotype: One end of the junction varies from germline; a read error may be responsible. The rearrangement links TRBV6-6 to TRBJ2-7; D is perhaps TRBD1 (5 bases). The germline V gene has CDR1 MNHNY and CDR2 SVGAGI (reference sequence). CDR3 size: 13 residues. The CDR3 sequence: CASTPGLSYEEYF. The CDR3 nucleotides read TGTGCCAGCACCCCAGGGCTCTCCTACGAGGAGTACTTC.

A note on this clonotype: Possible read error: a much larger clone is one base away. This chain links TRBV5-1 with TRBJ2-7; a possible D gene is TRBD1 (5 bases). CDR3 length: 10 residues. Germline CDR1 SGHRS, CDR2 YFSETQ. The CDR3 here is CASSSMGRGF. The CDR3 DNA sequence: TGCGCCAGCAGCTCGATGGGAAGGGGCTTC.

The table lists this clonotype with a count of one. At one end the junction does not follow the germline gene, possibly because of a read error. This chain connects TRBV29-1 to TRBJ2-5; D remains unclear. This CDR3 contains 15 residues. Germline values: CDR1 SQVTM, CDR2 ANQGSEA. The CDR3 nucleotides read TGCAGCGTTGAATCCGCGACGGGTAGATCTGAGATCCAGTACTTC. It encodes CSVESATGRSEIQYF.

The gene calls are TRBV6-1 and TRBJ1-5; 9 bases agree with TRBD1. The CDR3 runs 16 residues. The J segment lost 4 bases and the V segment lost 8 bases, leaving 12 bases of the junction unmatched. Germline CDR1 MNHNS, CDR2 SASEGT. The CDR3 spells CASSRTGDRSNQPQHF. The CDR3 DNA is TGTGCCAGCTCAAGGACAGGGGATCGTAGTAATCAGCCCCAGCATTTT.

The chain carries TRBV5-1 and TRBJ2-1, with 8 bases aligning to TRBD1. After removal of 6 bases from V and 5 bases from J, the junction contained 16 bases not matched to a gene. Germline-derived CDR1 and CDR2 are SGHRS and YFSETQ. The CDR3 has 17 residues. The CDR3 loop is CASISGQGVGLNNEQFF. The CDR3, as DNA: TGCGCCAGCATCTCCGGACAGGGAGTGGGGCTGAACAATGAGCAGTTCTTC.

Worth noting for this clonotype: The junction departs from germline at one end; a sequencing error may be responsible. This rearrangement joins TRBV12-3 or TRBV12-4 to TRBJ2-5; D unresolved. The CDR3 runs to 14 residues. The CDR3 loop reads CAISLGTTSRTQYF. The CDR3 region has the DNA TGCGCCATCAGTTTAGGAACCACCTCTCGGACCCAGTACTTC.

To note about this clonotype: One end of the junction varies from germline; a read error may be responsible. V is TRBV6-1 and J is TRBJ1-2; D unclear. This CDR3 has 12 amino acids. The germline CDR1 and CDR2 sequences are MNHNS and SASEGT. The CDR3 reads CTSSAPLYDYTF. DNA of the CDR3: TGTACCAGCAGTGCCCCCCTATATGACTACACGTTC.

Comments on this clonotype: As the CDR3 is not closed by the conserved phenylalanine or tryptophan, this likely results from a read error. The rearrangement links TRBV4-1 to TRBJ2-1, with 7 bases that match TRBD2. Losses at the gene ends were 1 base for V and 3 bases for J; bases not matched to a gene: 12. Germline V gene sequence: CDR1 MGHRA, CDR2 YSYEKL. This CDR3 comprises 18 residues. CDR3: CASSQVDLGLEGYNEQFL. DNA of the CDR3: TGCGCCAGCAGCCAAGTGGATCTCGGACTAGAGGGCTACAATGAGCAGTTCTTG.

The count of this clonotype is one. A read error may account for a junction end that differs from germline. The V and J genes are TRBV11-2 and TRBJ2-7; possibly TRBD1 for D (5 bases). In germline, CDR1 is SGHAT, CDR2 FQNNGV. This CDR3 contains 14 residues. CDR3 sequence (DNA): TGTGCCAGCAGATCTAACAGGAACTTCTACGAGGAGTACTTC. Encoded protein: CASRSNRNFYEEYF.

To note about this clonotype: One end of the junction varies from germline; a read error may be responsible. The genes are TRBV29-1 and TRBJ2-2, with D perhaps matching TRBD1 or TRBD2 (5 bases each). Germline V gene sequence: CDR1 SQVTM, CDR2 ANQGSEA. The CDR3 covers 16 residues. In DNA form, the CDR3 reads TGCAGCGTTGAAGGGTTGGACAAGGTGGGCACCGGGGAGCTCTTATTT. This gives the protein CSVEGLDKVGTGELLF.

As concerns this clonotype: A junction end diverges from the germline sequence, so it may reflect a read error. The CDR3 loop is CASSLATGPMGGTETFF. In DNA, the CDR3 is TGTGCCAGCAGTTTAGCGACAGGCCCCATGGGAGGGACTGAAACTTTCTTT. This sequence joins TRBV12-3 or TRBV12-4 and TRBJ1-1, with D perhaps matching TRBD1 (6 bases). The length of the CDR3 is 17 residues.

Worth noting for this clonotype: This sequence may be a read error, since a much larger clone differs from it by one base. V is TRBV25-1 and J is TRBJ2-2, with 10 bases matching TRBD2. V was clipped by 3 bases and J by 5 bases; unmatched bases: 6. Looked up from germline, CDR1 is MGHDK and CDR2 is SYGVNS. This CDR3 region has 16 residues. CDR3 bases: TGTGCCAGCAGTGACTTCCTAGCGGGAGAAACCGGGGAGCTGTTTTTT. This encodes CASSDFLAGETGELFF.

On this clonotype itself: The junction and the germline gene differ at one end; a read error may be behind it. This chain uses TRBV11-1 with TRBJ2-7; no firm D call. Germline V CDR1 and CDR2: SGHAT, FQDESV (reference sequence). The CDR3 is 13 amino acids. CDR3 amino acids: CASRGKRCFEQYF. The DNA of the CDR3 is TGTGCCAGCAGGGGGAAGCGATGCTTCGAGCAGTATTTC. Full variable domain (rest looked up from reference TRBV11-1 and TRBJ2-7): EAEVAQSPRYKITEKSQAVAFWCDPISGHATLYWYRQILGQGPELLVQFQDESVVDDSQLPKDRFSAERLKGVDSTLKIQPAELGDSAMYLCASRGKRCFEQYFGPGTRLTVT.

Notes on this clonotype: The junction differs from germline at one of its ends, possibly a read error. The chain is built from TRBV11-1 and TRBJ1-6; TRBD1 is a possible D gene (5 bases). The CDR3 is 13 amino acids. CDR1 SGHAT and CDR2 FQDESV come from the germline V gene (reference sequence). The CDR3 here is CANSRTLVSLLHF. The DNA of the CDR3 is TGTGCCAACAGTCGGACACTGGTTTCACTCCTCCACTTT.

This clonotype is deemed large. This chain uses TRBV6-5 with TRBJ2-1, with TRBD2 matching 8 bases. Germline loops: CDR1 MNHEY, CDR2 SVGAGI. The CDR3 loop spans 11 amino acids. The junction had 3 bases not matched to a gene; V was cut back by 8 bases and J by 9 bases. The CDR3 is CASGSGGEQFF. CDR3 coding DNA: TGTGCCAGCGGGAGCGGGGGTGAGCAGTTCTTC.

On this clonotype itself: The junction and the germline gene differ at one end; a read error may be behind it. The gene calls are TRBV29-1 and TRBJ2-7; 9 bases are shared with TRBD2. This CDR3 is 15 amino acids long. Per the germline V gene, CDR1 is SQVTM and CDR2 is ANQGSEA. In DNA form, the CDR3 reads TGCAGCCTTGAAGATGGCCTAGCGGGGTCCTACGAGCAGTACTTC. Translated: CSLEDGLAGSYEQYF.

The gene calls are TRBV10-3 and TRBJ2-7; no reliable D call. V lost 6 bases and J lost 4, with 19 bases in between. The V gene's germline CDR1 is ENHRY and CDR2 SYGVKD. The CDR3 contains 15 residues. The CDR3 loop is CAISANRAENYEQYF. In nucleotides, the CDR3 is TGTGCCATCAGCGCGAATAGGGCAGAGAATTACGAGCAGTACTTC.

This clonotype was detected many times. The rearrangement joins TRBV11-2 to TRBJ2-7; 9 nucleotides line up with TRBD1. The CDR3 consists of 15 residues. V lost 4 bases and J lost 3; bases outside the gene matches: 7. Per the germline V gene, CDR1 is SGHAT and CDR2 is FQNNGV. The DNA of the CDR3 is TGTGCCAGCAGCTCAACAGGGGGCAAAAGCTACGAGCAGTACTTC. This gives the protein CASSSTGGKSYEQYF. Drawing the rest from reference TRBV11-2 and TRBJ2-7, the complete variable domain is EAGVAQSPRYKIIEKRQSVAFWCNPISGHATLYWYQQILGQGPKLLIQFQNNGVVDDSQLPKDRFSAERLKGVDSTLKIQPAKLEDSAVYLCASSSTGGKSYEQYFGPGTRLTVT.

The count of this clonotype is one. Germline and junction disagree at one end, which may indicate a read error. The chain recombines TRBV4-1 with TRBJ2-7, with D possibly being TRBD2 (5 bases). The CDR3 loop spans 15 amino acids. From germline, CDR1 is MGHRA and CDR2 YSYEKL. The CDR3 sequence is CASSLVSSGAYEQYF. The CDR3 coding sequence is TGCGCCAGCAGCCTAGTCTCAAGCGGCGCCTACGAGCAGTATTTC.